Shown below are 27 T cell receptor beta chains from a single sample sequenced in a study of human T cells and chemical hapten exposure. TCRdb redid the calling of the RACE reads with MiXCR, one entry per CDR3 protein. This table holds about 57,000 distinct CDR3 sequences, 9.3% found once. The time point: patch test 1, 2 weeks after DPC sensitization. Sample treatment: therapeutic diphenylcyclopropenone sensitization with weekly scalp DPC. The starting material was whole blood, obtained in connection with sensitization to the hapten diphenylcyclopropenone (DPC). Receptors originate from a woman aged 40-49 years with alopecia areata. Some clones in this sample may be carry-over from other donors' samples.

This clonotype was detected many times. The chain uses TRBV28 and TRBJ1-1; D is uncertain. Germline CDR1 reads MDHEN; CDR2 reads SYDVKM. Deletions cut 6 bases from V and 9 bases from J, with 17 bases between. The CDR3 consists of 13 residues. CDR3 loop: CASSSLVPPQAFF. Written as DNA, the CDR3 is TGTGCCAGCAGCTCCCTGGTCCCACCCCAAGCTTTCTTT.

This clonotype was detected many times. The V call is TRBV29-1, the J call TRBJ2-2; D is ambiguous. Germline CDR1 and CDR2: SQVTM and ANQGSEA. This CDR3 is built from 14 residues. V was clipped by 4 bases and J by 2 bases, with 11 bases between them. CDR3: CSVVLTYNTGELFF. Here the CDR3 DNA reads TGCAGCGTTGTGTTGACATATAACACCGGGGAGCTGTTTTTT.

In its sample, this clonotype was seen many times. The genes are TRBV11-2 and TRBJ1-4, with D maybe TRBD1 (6 bases). The ends were cut back, 5 bases at V and 7 bases at J, with 14 bases in the middle. The CDR3 spans 14 residues. CDR1 and CDR2 from the germline V gene are SGHAT and FQNNGV. The CDR3 protein is CASSRDRYPEKLFF. The CDR3 DNA reads TGTGCCAGCAGCCGAGACAGGTATCCTGAAAAACTGTTTTTT.

The chain uses TRBV6-1 and TRBJ2-7; D may be TRBD1 (6 bases). Germline values: CDR1 MNHNS, CDR2 SASEGT. CDR3 size: 15 residues. The germline V and J ends were trimmed by 8 bases and 1 base, with 18 bases remaining between them. The CDR3 region has the DNA TGTGCCAGCTCCCAAACGACAGGCGATTCCTACGAGCAGTACTTC. It specifies CASSQTTGDSYEQYF.

The sample holds many counts of this clonotype. V usage is TRBV7-6 and J usage is TRBJ1-1; D is uncertain. The V end was cut by 1 base, the J end by 3 bases, with 9 bases between. Germline loops: CDR1 SGHVS, CDR2 FNYEAQ. The CDR3 consists of 14 residues. The CDR3 protein is CASSLGLGHTEAFF. The CDR3 nucleotides are TGTGCCAGCAGCTTAGGCCTGGGCCACACTGAAGCTTTCTTT.

In this sample, this clonotype turned up many times. J is TRBJ1-5 and V is TRBV6-2 or TRBV6-3; the D is unclear. CDR3 length equals 12 residues. The germline V and J ends were trimmed by 5 bases and 3 bases, with 5 bases remaining between them. CDR1 is MNHEY, CDR2 SVGEGT, per germline. CDR3 in amino acids: CASSDTNQPQHF. The CDR3 bases are TGTGCCAGCAGTGACACCAATCAGCCCCAGCATTTT.

This clonotype was detected a few times. The chain has TRBV5-6 and TRBJ2-2; no firm D call. CDR3 length: 14 amino acids. Germline V gene lookup returns CDR1 SGHDT and CDR2 YYEEEE. Trimming removed 1 base from V and 1 base from J, with 5 bases in between. CDR3 DNA sequence: TGTGCCAGCAGCTTGACAGTGAACACCGGGGAGCTGTTTTTT. It codes for CASSLTVNTGELFF.

This clonotype showed up just a few times. The chain joins TRBV9 to TRBJ1-2; the D gene is possibly TRBD1 (5 bases). The CDR3 length is 12 residues. V was shortened by 3 bases and J by 6 bases, with 9 bases between the two germline ends. The germline V gene encodes CDR1 SGDLS and CDR2 YYNGEE. CDR3 amino acids: CASSAGTDGYTF. CDR3 DNA sequence: TGTGCCAGCAGCGCCGGGACGGATGGCTACACCTTC.

A few counts support this clonotype. This chain joins TRBV7-3 and TRBJ2-1; D gene uncertain. Germline CDR1 reads SGHTA; CDR2 reads FQGTGA. V lost 3 bases, J lost 6 bases, and 12 bases lay in between. The CDR3 length is 14 residues. The CDR3 nucleotides are TGTGCCAGCAGCTTGACCCCGCCTGCCAATGAGCAGTTCTTC. It translates to CASSLTPPANEQFF.

This clonotype was picked up many times. The chain has TRBV20-1 and TRBJ1-1; the D is unclear. CDR1 DFQATT and CDR2 SNEGSKA come from the germline V gene (reference sequence). The CDR3 extends over 14 amino acids. With 1 base removed from V and 9 bases from J, the gap between germline ends came to 18 bases. This CDR3 is CSARVLDSSIQAFF. The CDR3, as DNA: TGCAGTGCTAGAGTACTGGACTCTTCTATCCAAGCTTTCTTT.

This clonotype was seen many times. The V call is TRBV6-5, the J call TRBJ2-7; 7 nucleotides agree with TRBD1. Losses at the gene ends were 7 bases for V and 2 bases for J; bases not matched to a gene: 11. The length of the CDR3 is 15 residues. Germline assignment: CDR1 MNHEY and CDR2 SVGAGI. CDR3 sequence (DNA): TGTGCCAGCACCCCAGGGGGTAGTTTCACCTACGAGCAGTACTTC. It is translated as CASTPGGSFTYEQYF.

This clonotype was counted ten times or more. The V call is TRBV28, the J call TRBJ2-7; no definite D call. The V and J ends lost 8 bases and 2 bases respectively, with 10 bases between them. Germline values: CDR1 MDHEN, CDR2 SYDVKM. The CDR3 extends over 12 amino acids. CDR3 DNA: TGTGCCAGCCAGGCAAGACCCTACGAGCAGTACTTC. Encoded protein: CASQARPYEQYF.

This clonotype was seen repeatedly, ten times or more. This chain links TRBV20-1 with TRBJ2-2, with D maybe TRBD1 (6 bases). The CDR3 spans 14 residues. Per germline, CDR1 DFQATT and CDR2 SNEGSKA (reference sequence). V was cut by 4 bases and J by 0 bases, with 9 bases left in between. CDR3 sequence (DNA): TGCAGTGCTAAGAACAGGGCGAACACCGGGGAGCTGTTTTTT. Translated, it gives CSAKNRANTGELFF.

This clonotype has a count of ten or more. This sequence joins TRBV27 and TRBJ2-5; unclear D gene. V lost 4 bases and J 1 base, leaving 7 bases between the germline ends. Per germline, CDR1 MNHEY and CDR2 SMNVEV (reference sequence). The CDR3 is made up of 13 amino acids. CDR3 nucleotide sequence: TGTGCCAGCAGTTACATCGCCCAAGAGACCCAGTACTTC. Translated: CASSYIAQETQYF.

The chain employs TRBV4-2 and TRBJ1-6; D perhaps matches TRBD1 (6 bases). The CDR3 is 13 amino acids. With 0 bases removed from V and 12 bases from J, the gap between germline ends came to 9 bases. CDR1 is LGHNA, CDR2 YNFKEQ, per germline. CDR3 DNA sequence: TGTGCCAGCAGCCAAGATCAGGGGAAACCCCTCCACTTT. This gives the protein CASSQDQGKPLHF.

This clonotype was found a few times. The V gene is TRBV6-1, the J gene TRBJ2-5; D call uncertain. Germline values: CDR1 MNHNS, CDR2 SASEGT. The CDR3 extends over 15 amino acids. Trimming took 2 bases from V and 5 from J, leaving 15 bases between them. DNA for the CDR3: TGTGCCAGCAGTGAAATCATCCACCCCTCCGAGACCCAGTACTTC. Its translation is CASSEIIHPSETQYF.

The chain recombines TRBV18 with TRBJ1-6, with D tentatively TRBD1 (5 bases). The germline V gene encodes CDR1 KGHSH and CDR2 LQKENI. V lost 8 bases and J lost 5, with 13 bases in between. This CDR3 has 14 amino acids. The CDR3 DNA follows: TGTGCCAGCAGAGCCCGGGGCGATAATTCACCCCTCCACTTT. The encoded protein is CASRARGDNSPLHF.

Ten or more counts support this clonotype. The chain joins TRBV29-1 to TRBJ1-3; no clear D. Germline loops: CDR1 SQVTM, CDR2 ANQGSEA. The CDR3 consists of 12 residues. Between the trimmed V and J ends, which lost 4 bases and 2 bases, there was a span of 6 bases. For the CDR3, the DNA is TGCAGCGTTGTCCAGACTGGAAACACCATATATTTT. Protein product: CSVVQTGNTIYF.

The chain has TRBV3-1 and TRBJ1-1; D is ambiguous. With 0 bases removed from V and 8 bases from J, the gap between germline ends came to 7 bases. The length of the CDR3 is 12 residues. CDR1 is LGHDT and CDR2 is YNNKEL in the germline V gene (reference sequence). Here the CDR3 DNA reads TGTGCCAGCAGCCAAGAGGGCCGAGAAGCTTTCTTT. It yields the protein CASSQEGREAFF.

This clonotype occurred many times. The chain links TRBV6-5 to TRBJ1-6, with 11 bases matching TRBD1. Germline V gives CDR1 MNHEY, CDR2 SVGAGI. The ends lost 5 bases at V and 9 bases at J; junction bases unmatched: 6. The CDR3 covers 15 residues. The CDR3 DNA reads as TGTGCCAGCAGTCCCTCCGGGACAGGGGGTTCACCCCTCCACTTT. Protein sequence: CASSPSGTGGSPLHF.

This clonotype has a count of ten or more. The chain is built from TRBV20-1 and TRBJ2-3; D ambiguous. CDR1 and CDR2 (germline): DFQATT, SNEGSKA (reference sequence). The CDR3 contains 15 residues. Trimming pared 5 bases from V and 2 bases from J, leaving 17 bases between. The CDR3 protein is CSAVRPASNTDTQYF. CDR3 DNA: TGCAGTGCTGTGAGACCGGCATCAAACACAGATACGCAGTATTTT.

In its sample, this clonotype was seen many times. The genes are TRBV18 and TRBJ1-5; TRBD1 aligns across 7 bases. The CDR3 length is 14 residues. Germline trimming cut 2 bases from V and 8 bases from J; bases unmatched to any gene: 6. The germline V gene has CDR1 KGHSH and CDR2 LQKENI. The CDR3 DNA is TGTGCCAGCTCACCATCACAGGGGCTAGAGCCCCAGCATTTT. It specifies CASSPSQGLEPQHF.

This clonotype was observed many times. The genes are TRBV6-4 and TRBJ1-1, with D maybe TRBD1 (5 bases). Trimming removed 3 bases from V and 1 base from J, with 9 bases in between. This CDR3 has 14 amino acids. Looked up from germline, CDR1 is MRHNA and CDR2 is SNTAGT. DNA of the CDR3: TGTGCCAGCAGTGAGCAGGGAGGGAACACTGAAGCTTTCTTT. Encoded protein: CASSEQGGNTEAFF.

This clonotype was counted at least ten times. V gene TRBV3-1 combines with J gene TRBJ1-6; the match to TRBD1 covers 10 bases. The CDR3 covers 18 residues. Losses at the gene ends were 5 bases for V and 2 bases for J; bases not matched to a gene: 9. Germline V gene data show CDR1 as LGHDT and CDR2 as YNNKEL (reference sequence). The chain's CDR3 is CASSSRTGGGTYNSPLHF. CDR3 DNA: TGTGCCAGCAGCTCTCGGACAGGGGGAGGAACCTATAATTCACCCCTCCACTTT.

This clonotype was detected a few times. The chain links TRBV3-1 to TRBJ2-3; no firm D call. V was shortened by 1 base and J by 1 base, with 3 bases between the two germline ends. Germline-derived CDR1 and CDR2 are LGHDT and YNNKEL (reference sequence). This CDR3 spans 13 amino acids. The CDR3 reads CASSQGGTDTQYF. The CDR3 DNA is TGTGCCAGCAGCCAAGGCGGCACAGATACGCAGTATTTT.

This clonotype was seen repeatedly, ten times or more. The chain recombines TRBV4-3 with TRBJ1-2, with 8 bases aligning to TRBD1. Losses at the gene ends were 2 bases for V and 5 bases for J; bases not matched to a gene: 1. CDR3 length: 13 residues. The germline V gene encodes CDR1 LGHNA and CDR2 YSLEER. CDR3 protein: CASSQQGAYGYTF. The CDR3 bases are TGCGCCAGCAGCCAACAGGGGGCTTATGGCTACACCTTC.

CDR3 region: CASSEGQTYEQYF. The CDR3 nucleotides are TGTGCCAGCAGCGAAGGACAGACCTACGAGCAGTACTTC. V gene TRBV5-6 combines with J gene TRBJ2-7; possibly TRBD1 for D (6 bases). Trimming removed 4 bases at V and 2 bases at J, with 10 bases between. The germline gives CDR1 SGHDT, CDR2 YYEEEE. CDR3 length: 13 amino acids.